A selection of T cell receptor beta chains follows, all from one sample in a study of monozygotic twins with inflammatory bowel disease. With the 5' RACE reads reprocessed, TCRdb shows one record per CDR3 protein and no DNA. The sample table sets out about 160,000 distinct CDR3 sequences. The sequencing input was blood. These receptors were taken from a human donor with ulcerative colitis or Crohn's disease, or a healthy co-twin of an affected twin (not recorded which). Each CDR3 is given with its conserved first and last residue. The order of the fields is J gene, V gene, CDR3 protein.

>TRBJ1-6|TRBV7-2
CASSLRTGSSYNSPLHF
>TRBJ2-6|TRBV5-1
CASSPANSGANVLTF
>TRBJ2-1|TRBV20-1
CSATGTGWSNEQFF
>TRBJ2-7|TRBV20-1
CSASVADLYEQYF
>TRBJ2-7|TRBV27
CASRGRRYEQNF
>TRBJ1-3|TRBV12-3/TRBV12-4
CASSFLDLLSGNTIYF
>TRBJ2-3|TRBV7-2
CASSFPGKSTDTQYF
>TRBJ2-2|TRBV7-2
CASSRLGGQNTGELFF
>TRBJ2-7|TRBV15
CATSRDSPYEQYF
>TRBJ2-2|TRBV4-2
CASSQGLAGDGELFF
>TRBJ2-7|TRBV10-3
CAIRWTGVDGEQYF
>TRBJ1-1|TRBV3-1
CASSQEGRGMNTEAFF
>TRBJ1-1|TRBV28
CASSPQANTEAFF
>TRBJ1-6|TRBV7-2
CASTVEPYNSPLHF
>TRBJ2-5|TRBV11-3
CASSFAYQVDQETQYF
>TRBJ2-3|TRBV7-2
CASSLAGGRASDTQYF
>TRBJ2-5|TRBV24-1
CAISGGAEETQYF
>TRBJ2-3|TRBV12-3/TRBV12-4
CASSLGDKSTDTQYF
>TRBJ2-3|TRBV29-1
CSVSRTGTQYF
>TRBJ2-1|TRBV12-3/TRBV12-4
CASSLGQVNEQFF
>TRBJ2-3|TRBV6-4
CASSGTGGTDTQYF
>TRBJ1-1|TRBV12-3/TRBV12-4
CASSLVGFQAFF
>TRBJ1-6|TRBV4-1
CASSSRGNYNSPLHF
>TRBJ1-6|TRBV6-5
CASSYSNRGDSPLHF
>TRBJ2-1|TRBV5-1
CASSPTSVRSYNEQFF
>TRBJ1-6|TRBV18
CASSPTPGQAGSPLHF
>TRBJ2-3|TRBV5-5
CASSSGLAPEGDTQYF
>TRBJ2-1|TRBV29-1
CSVEGLVNYNEQFF
>TRBJ2-3|TRBV4-2
CASSQEDKGGITDTQYF
>TRBJ1-1|TRBV5-6
CASSLYRGAYGNTEAFF
>TRBJ2-2|TRBV30
CAWSVLGETGELFF
>TRBJ2-5|TRBV18
CASSPPGLETQYF
>TRBJ2-3|TRBV11-2
CASSLDIDGGTDTQYF
>TRBJ1-4|TRBV5-1
CASSTQGQGGDEKLFF
>TRBJ1-2|TRBV24-1
CATSDETVYGYTF
>TRBJ2-5|TRBV7-2
CASSFVSGRALETQYF
>TRBJ2-1|TRBV5-1
CASTPSGQGGDEQFF
>TRBJ2-5|TRBV20-1
CSVGGWETQYF
>TRBJ1-1|TRBV5-8
CASTPLGGQINTEAFF